Below are 31 T cell receptor beta chains sequenced from a single sample in a study of T cell responses to AZD1222 COVID-19 vaccine. The data were produced by immunoSEQ multiplex PCR, yet TCRdb's version contains in-frame clones alone and is incomplete. The table shows about 160,000 clones, with roughly nine tenths occurring only once. The starting material was peripheral blood, obtained on day 0 of AZD1222 vaccination. The source of these receptors is an adult in good health.

The gene calls are TRBV2 and TRBJ1-6; D is ambiguous. V gave up 3 bases and J gave up 0 bases, with 6 bases separating them. CDR3 length: 15 residues. Looked up from germline, CDR1 is SNHLY and CDR2 is FYNNEI. The CDR3 nucleotides read TGTGCCAGCAGTGATAAACGCTCCTATAATTCACCCCTCCACTTT. This encodes CASSDKRSYNSPLHF.

The gene calls are TRBV6-5 and TRBJ1-1; D gene uncertain. CDR1 is MNHEY, CDR2 SVGAGI, per germline. V was pared by 0 bases and J by 7 bases, with 9 bases between. The CDR3 totals 13 residues. The CDR3 DNA follows: TGTGCCAGCAGTTACTCTACGGCGGTTGAAGCTTTCTTT. Its translation is CASSYSTAVEAFF.

This CDR3 is CASSLAGQGDIYGYTF. The CDR3 bases are TGTGCCAGTAGTTTAGCCGGCCAGGGCGACATCTATGGCTACACCTTC. The genes are TRBV19 and TRBJ1-2, with TRBD1 as a possible D gene (5 bases). V was shortened by 5 bases and J by 4 bases, with 20 bases between the two germline ends. Per germline, CDR1 LNHDA and CDR2 SQIVND (reference sequence). This CDR3 is built from 16 residues.

Only a few counts were recorded for this clone. The rearrangement links TRBV6-5 to TRBJ1-3, with 9 nucleotides matching TRBD1. Germline CDR1 is MNHEY and CDR2 is SVGAGI. The CDR3 runs 15 residues. J lost 2 bases, V lost 5 bases, and 4 bases had no gene match. CDR3 protein: CASSPRDRAGNTIYF. The CDR3 coding sequence is TGTGCCAGCAGTCCCCGGGACAGGGCTGGAAACACCATATATTTT.

The genes are TRBV9 and TRBJ2-5; 7 positions match TRBD2. After removal of 0 bases from V and 5 bases from J, the junction contained 7 bases not matched to a gene. The CDR3 consists of 15 residues. CDR1 is SGDLS and CDR2 is YYNGEE in the germline V gene. CDR3 loop: CASSVAGRMWETQYF. The CDR3 DNA sequence: TGTGCCAGCAGCGTAGCCGGGAGGATGTGGGAGACCCAGTACTTC.

The chain combines TRBV11-3 with TRBJ2-1, with 9 bases matching TRBD2. The CDR3 extends over 15 amino acids. J was trimmed by 6 bases and V by 1 base; bases with no gene match: 4. Germline assignment: CDR1 SGHNT and CDR2 YENEEA. As DNA, the CDR3 is TGTGCCAGCAGCTTAGGAGCGGGAGGATCCAATGAGCAGTTCTTC. Protein product: CASSLGAGGSNEQFF.

In its sample, this clone was seen once. The chain couples TRBV7-2 to TRBJ2-3; 9 bases line up with TRBD2. The CDR3 covers 17 residues. The ends lost 1 base at V and 3 bases at J; junction bases unmatched: 8. Looked up from germline, CDR1 is SGHTA and CDR2 is FQGNSA. CDR3 protein: CASSLVLAGTQTDTQYF. The CDR3 region has the DNA TGTGCCAGCAGCTTAGTGCTAGCGGGGACTCAAACAGATACGCAGTATTTT.

CDR3 protein: CASSEFPGPSNTEAFF. The CDR3 nucleotides read TGTGCCAGCAGTGAATTTCCGGGACCGTCGAACACTGAAGCTTTCTTT. The V call is TRBV25-1, the J call TRBJ1-1, with a tentative D call TRBD1 (5 bases). Germline CDR1 MGHDK, CDR2 SYGVNS. This CDR3 region has 16 residues. V gave up 1 base and J gave up 1 base, with 13 bases separating them.

The chain has TRBV10-2 and TRBJ2-7; TRBD2 aligns across 8 bases. Germline V gene lookup returns CDR1 WSHSY and CDR2 SAAADI. After removal of 9 bases from V and 7 bases from J, the junction contained 14 bases not matched to a gene. CDR3 length equals 14 residues. CDR3 nucleotides: TGCGCCAGTCTCCGGGGGGGGGAGATGGGAGAGCAGTACTTC. Protein sequence: CASLRGGEMGEQYF.

The chain combines TRBV28 with TRBJ1-1; TRBD1 might be the D (5 bases). Germline V gene sequence: CDR1 MDHEN, CDR2 SYDVKM. Trimming stripped 2 bases from V and 10 bases from J, with 11 bases between. The CDR3 sequence is 12 residues long. As DNA, the CDR3 is TGTGCCAGCAGTTTAATTGGGGGGAGAGCTTTCTTT. It translates to CASSLIGGRAFF.

This clone was seen a single time. The chain couples TRBV6-1 to TRBJ2-5, with D hard to call. Germline assignment: CDR1 MNHNS and CDR2 SASEGT. Trimming stripped 0 bases from V and 5 bases from J, with 7 bases between. The CDR3 is made up of 13 amino acids. The CDR3 region is CASSEASRETQYF. The DNA for the CDR3 is TGTGCCAGCAGTGAAGCCAGCAGGGAGACCCAGTACTTC.

V usage is TRBV7-3 and J usage is TRBJ2-1; 8 bases map to TRBD1. This CDR3 has 16 residues. Trimming cost V 1 base and J 4 bases; bases outside gene matches: 6. Germline CDR1 and CDR2: SGHTA and FQGTGA. This CDR3 is CASSLIGQGPYNEQFF. In DNA form, the CDR3 reads TGTGCCAGCAGCTTAATCGGACAGGGTCCTTACAATGAGCAGTTCTTC.

This clone was recorded once. The rearrangement joins TRBV6-6 to TRBJ1-5; 9 bases map to TRBD1. Germline trimming cut 9 bases from V and 4 bases from J; bases unmatched to any gene: 7. Germline V gene data show CDR1 as MNHNY and CDR2 as SVGAGI (reference sequence). This CDR3 has 14 amino acids. The CDR3 sequence: CASKTGGGNQPQHF. CDR3 nucleotides: TGTGCCAGTAAGACAGGGGGAGGGAATCAGCCCCAGCATTTT.

The chain couples TRBV18 to TRBJ1-1; D is perhaps TRBD1 (5 bases). The CDR3 runs 18 residues. V lost 4 bases to trimming and J lost 4 bases, with 25 bases between them. CDR1 is KGHSH, CDR2 LQKENI, per germline. The chain's CDR3 is CASSRGRGVSLRGTEAFF. The CDR3 DNA reads as TGTGCCAGCTCACGTGGTAGAGGTGTCAGCTTAAGGGGCACTGAAGCTTTCTTT.

This sequence joins TRBV9 and TRBJ1-1, with 9 bases matching TRBD1. The V segment lost 0 bases and the J segment 4 bases; nucleotides outside the gene matches: 4. The CDR3 totals 15 residues. Germline assignment: CDR1 SGDLS and CDR2 YYNGEE. This chain's CDR3 is CASSVVPDRGTEAFF. CDR3 sequence (DNA): TGTGCCAGCAGCGTAGTTCCGGACAGGGGCACTGAAGCTTTCTTT.

The J gene is TRBJ1-2, the V gene TRBV28; D call uncertain. There are 10 residues in the CDR3. The V and J ends lost 9 bases and 3 bases respectively, with 5 bases between them. Germline loops: CDR1 MDHEN, CDR2 SYDVKM. The CDR3 region is CARTDYGYTF. In nucleotides, the CDR3 is TGTGCCAGGACGGACTATGGCTACACCTTC.

V gene TRBV29-1 combines with J gene TRBJ1-3; D gene unclear. CDR1 and CDR2 (germline): SQVTM, ANQGSEA. The CDR3 has 14 amino acids. Trimming took 4 bases from V and 0 from J, leaving 10 bases between them. CDR3 coding DNA: TGCAGCGTTGGGCGTGGGGTCTCTGGAAACACCATATATTTT. It is translated as CSVGRGVSGNTIYF.

The genes are TRBV27 and TRBJ2-2, with D tentatively TRBD2 (6 bases). V was clipped by 7 bases and J by 4 bases, with 13 bases between them. This CDR3 has 14 residues. Per the germline V gene, CDR1 is MNHEY and CDR2 is SMNVEV (reference sequence). The CDR3 sequence is CASTTLAFTGELFF. In DNA form, the CDR3 reads TGTGCCAGCACCACACTAGCATTCACCGGGGAGCTGTTTTTT.

The J gene is TRBJ2-3, the V gene TRBV5-4; D is possibly TRBD1 (5 bases). The CDR3 consists of 14 residues. The ends were cut back, 1 base at V and 4 bases at J, with 10 bases in the middle. CDR1 and CDR2 from the germline V gene are SGHNT and YYREEE (reference sequence). CDR3 nucleotide sequence: TGTGCCAGCAGCTTGTTAAGGACATCAGATACGCAGTATTTT. Protein sequence: CASSLLRTSDTQYF.

The gene calls are TRBV28 and TRBJ1-4; 8 bases agree with TRBD1. The J segment lost 8 bases and the V segment lost 6 bases, leaving 11 bases of the junction unmatched. Germline CDR1 MDHEN, CDR2 SYDVKM. This CDR3 has 15 residues. In DNA, the CDR3 is TGTGCCAGCAGACCTAGGACAGGGAGTAGGGAAAAACTGTTTTTT. Protein sequence: CASRPRTGSREKLFF. Variable domain in full (rest from reference TRBV28 and TRBJ1-4): DVKVTQSSRYLVKRTGEKVFLECVQDMDHENMFWYRQDPGLGLRLIYFSYDVKMKEKGDIPEGYSVSREKKERFSLILESASTNQTSMYLCASRPRTGSREKLFFGSGTQLSVL.

This clone is a singleton in its sample. At the DNA level, this CDR3 is encoded by other sequences in the same sample as well. This chain links TRBV29-1 with TRBJ2-3; 9 bases line up with TRBD1. This CDR3 is built from 13 residues. Germline V gene lookup returns CDR1 SQVTM and CDR2 ANQGSEA. The V segment lost 7 bases and the J segment 1 base; nucleotides outside the gene matches: 3. The CDR3 here is CSARQGGTDTQYF. CDR3 DNA: TGCAGCGCCCGACAGGGGGGCACAGATACGCAGTATTTT.

The chain carries TRBV9 and TRBJ1-5; TRBD1 is a possible D gene (5 bases). Germline V gene data show CDR1 as SGDLS and CDR2 as YYNGEE. Trimming shortened V by 7 bases and J by 6 bases, and 17 bases separated the two germline ends. This CDR3 is built from 14 residues. The CDR3 here is CASGWGTGSQPQHF. CDR3 nucleotide sequence: TGTGCCAGCGGGTGGGGGACTGGGAGTCAGCCCCAGCATTTT.

The chain is built from TRBV27 and TRBJ1-2, with TRBD1 as a possible D gene (5 bases). The CDR3 contains 14 residues. Trimming stripped 8 bases from V and 0 bases from J, with 13 bases between. Per the germline V gene, CDR1 is MNHEY and CDR2 is SMNVEV (reference sequence). CDR3 loop: CASRPGGTNYGYTF. CDR3 coding DNA: TGTGCCAGCCGCCCGGGGGGGACTAACTATGGCTACACCTTC.

The rearrangement links TRBV7-8 to TRBJ1-4; perhaps TRBD1 as D (5 bases). Trimming stripped 6 bases from V and 5 bases from J, with 19 bases between. Germline-derived CDR1 and CDR2 are SGHVS and FQNEAQ. There are 16 residues in the CDR3. In nucleotides, the CDR3 is TGTGCCAGCAGGGTTGAGGGATTCCGGGACAATGAAAAACTGTTTTTT. This encodes CASRVEGFRDNEKLFF.

Concerning this clone itself: Other nucleotide sequences in the sample specify the same CDR3. This chain links TRBV29-1 with TRBJ1-1; 7 nucleotides line up with TRBD1. Germline assignment: CDR1 SQVTM and CDR2 ANQGSEA. CDR3 length: 13 amino acids. Unmatched junction bases numbered 4, after V lost 4 bases and J lost 2 bases. The CDR3 reads CSVGQGGNTEAFF. The CDR3 region has the DNA TGCAGCGTTGGACAGGGTGGAAACACTGAAGCTTTCTTT.

The chain employs TRBV10-1 and TRBJ2-1; 12 bases map to TRBD1. Trimming took 2 bases from V and 8 from J; bases not matched to a gene: 4. Germline V CDR1 and CDR2: WNHNN, SYGVQD (reference sequence). CDR3 size: 15 residues. The CDR3 coding sequence is TGCGCCAGCAGTGAGGGGACAGGGGGCAACGATGAGCAGTTCTTC. This translates into CASSEGTGGNDEQFF.

The chain joins TRBV28 to TRBJ2-1, with D tentatively TRBD1 or TRBD2 (5 bases each). Trimming cost V 3 bases and J 5 bases, with 11 bases left between them. CDR1 MDHEN and CDR2 SYDVKM come from the germline V gene. This CDR3 region has 14 residues. In DNA, the CDR3 is TGTGCCAGCAGTTTCGGGACGTACAACAATGAGCAGTTCTTC. Translated: CASSFGTYNNEQFF.

The chain recombines TRBV10-3 with TRBJ2-2; D might be TRBD1 or TRBD2, each matching 5 bases. There are 15 residues in the CDR3. Germline V gives CDR1 ENHRY, CDR2 SYGVKD. Trimming left V 9 bases short and J 0 bases short, with 14 bases between. CDR3 sequence: CAIRTGTSNTGELFF. CDR3 DNA: TGTGCCATTAGAACCGGGACCTCGAACACCGGGGAGCTGTTTTTT.

The chain employs TRBV12-3 or TRBV12-4 and TRBJ2-1; 7 bases line up with TRBD1. The CDR3 runs 13 residues. V trimming: 6 bases; J trimming: 8 bases; junction bases outside the gene matches: 7. The CDR3 spells CASSQGVGYEQFF. Written as DNA, the CDR3 is TGTGCCAGCAGCCAGGGGGTGGGGTATGAGCAGTTCTTC.

In this sample, this clone turned up a few times. The J gene is TRBJ2-1, the V gene TRBV6-5, with 8 bases lining up with TRBD1. After removal of 4 bases from V and 0 bases from J, the junction contained 5 bases not matched to a gene. The CDR3 sequence is 16 residues long. From germline, CDR1 is MNHEY and CDR2 SVGAGI. The CDR3 is CASSSHRGSSYNEQFF. The CDR3, as DNA: TGTGCCAGCAGTTCGCACAGGGGGAGCTCCTACAATGAGCAGTTCTTC.

The gene calls are TRBV12-3 or TRBV12-4 and TRBJ1-2; 7 bases match TRBD1. This CDR3 region has 13 residues. V dropped 5 bases and J dropped 5; count of bases not matched to a gene: 5. This chain's CDR3 is CASSPGQTYGYTF. For the CDR3, the DNA is TGTGCCAGCAGTCCGGGACAGACGTATGGCTACACCTTC.